The sequence of this T cell receptor beta chain was determined in a study of T cell clonality in common variable immunodeficiency. This clone was observed many times. The DNA ends 3 residues before the CDR3 does, and the rest of the CDR3 is filled in from the germline J gene. The method was immunoSEQ multiplex PCR; TCRdb's version includes in-frame clones alone and lacks a portion of them. The sample offers roughly 55,000 clones and no singletons, the top ten holding about 5.5%. Looked up from germline, CDR1 is SNHLY and CDR2 is FYNNEI. Trimming removed 10 bases at V and 6 bases at J, with 19 bases between. This CDR3 has 14 residues.

The chain couples TRBV2 to TRBJ2-1; D perhaps matches TRBD2 (6 bases). This receptor was obtained from a person aged 18-70 years in good health. Sequenced sample: peripheral blood mononuclear cells. The part of the CDR3 DNA that was read is TGTGCCACCGTCCCTGAGCGGGTCGGCAATGAG. Encoded protein: CATVPERVGNE. The whole CDR3 is CATVPERVGNEQFF. Complete variable domain (other parts from reference TRBV2 and TRBJ2-1): EPEVTQTPSHQVTQMGQEVILRCVPISNHLYFYWYRQILGQKVEFLVSFYNNEISEKSEIFDDQFSVERPDGSNFTLKIRSTKLEDSAMYFCATVPERVGNEQFFGPGTRLTVL.